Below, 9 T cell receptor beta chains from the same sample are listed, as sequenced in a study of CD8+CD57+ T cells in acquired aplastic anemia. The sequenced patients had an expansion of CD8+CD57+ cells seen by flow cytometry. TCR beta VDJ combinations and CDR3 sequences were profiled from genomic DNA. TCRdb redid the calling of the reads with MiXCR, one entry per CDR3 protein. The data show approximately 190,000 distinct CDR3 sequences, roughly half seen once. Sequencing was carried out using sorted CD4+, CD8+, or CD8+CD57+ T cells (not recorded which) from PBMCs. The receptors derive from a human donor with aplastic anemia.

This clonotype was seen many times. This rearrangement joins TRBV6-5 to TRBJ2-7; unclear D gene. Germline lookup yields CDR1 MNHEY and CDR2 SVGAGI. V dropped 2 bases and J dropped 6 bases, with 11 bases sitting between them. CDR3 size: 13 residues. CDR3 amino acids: CASSYKIGREQYF. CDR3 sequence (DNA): TGTGCCAGCAGTTACAAAATTGGACGCGAGCAGTACTTC.

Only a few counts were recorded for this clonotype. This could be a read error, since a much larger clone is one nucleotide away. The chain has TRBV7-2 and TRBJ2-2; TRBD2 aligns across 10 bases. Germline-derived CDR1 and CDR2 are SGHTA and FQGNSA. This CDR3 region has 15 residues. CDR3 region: CATSQAGGPVGEQFF. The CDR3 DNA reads TGTGCCACCAGCCAAGCGGGAGGGCCGGTCGGGGAGCAGTTTTTT.

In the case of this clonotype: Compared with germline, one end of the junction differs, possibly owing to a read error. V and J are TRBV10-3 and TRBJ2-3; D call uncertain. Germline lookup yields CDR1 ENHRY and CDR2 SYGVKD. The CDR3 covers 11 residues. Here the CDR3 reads CAINSTDTQYF. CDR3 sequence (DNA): TGTGCCATCAACAGCACAGATACACAGTATTTT.

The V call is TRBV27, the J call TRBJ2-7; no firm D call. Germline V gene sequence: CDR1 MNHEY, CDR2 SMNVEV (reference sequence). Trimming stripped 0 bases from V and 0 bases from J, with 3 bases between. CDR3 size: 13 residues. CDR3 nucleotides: TGTGCCAGCAGTTTATCGGCCTCCTACGAGCAGTACTTC. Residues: CASSLSASYEQYF.

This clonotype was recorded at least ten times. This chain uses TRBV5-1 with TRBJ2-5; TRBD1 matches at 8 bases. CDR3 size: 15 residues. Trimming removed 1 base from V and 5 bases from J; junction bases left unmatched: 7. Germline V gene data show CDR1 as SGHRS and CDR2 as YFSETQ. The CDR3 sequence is CASSLLGRGRETQYF. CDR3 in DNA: TGCGCCAGCAGCTTGTTAGGCAGGGGGCGGGAGACCCAGTACTTC.

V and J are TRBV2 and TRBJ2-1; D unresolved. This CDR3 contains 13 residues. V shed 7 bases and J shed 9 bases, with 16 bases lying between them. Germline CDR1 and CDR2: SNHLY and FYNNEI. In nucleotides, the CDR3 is TGTGCCAGCATAATCGACGAAGGCGGTGAGCAGTTCTTC. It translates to CASIIDEGGEQFF.

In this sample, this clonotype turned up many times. The CDR3 bases are TGTGCCATCAGCGCGTCTAGCGGGAGTGGAGAGACCCAGTACTTC. It encodes CAISASSGSGETQYF. The chain joins TRBV10-3 to TRBJ2-5; 10 nucleotides agree with TRBD2. V shed 6 bases and J 4 bases; nucleotides not matched to a gene: 8. The CDR3 is 15 amino acids. Per germline, CDR1 ENHRY and CDR2 SYGVKD.

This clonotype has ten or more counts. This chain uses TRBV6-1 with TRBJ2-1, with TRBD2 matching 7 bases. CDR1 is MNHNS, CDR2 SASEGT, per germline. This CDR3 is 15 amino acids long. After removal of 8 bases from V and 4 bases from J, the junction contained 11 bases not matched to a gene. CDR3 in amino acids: CASSYLAADYNEQFF. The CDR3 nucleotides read TGTGCCAGCTCCTATCTAGCGGCCGATTACAATGAGCAGTTCTTC.

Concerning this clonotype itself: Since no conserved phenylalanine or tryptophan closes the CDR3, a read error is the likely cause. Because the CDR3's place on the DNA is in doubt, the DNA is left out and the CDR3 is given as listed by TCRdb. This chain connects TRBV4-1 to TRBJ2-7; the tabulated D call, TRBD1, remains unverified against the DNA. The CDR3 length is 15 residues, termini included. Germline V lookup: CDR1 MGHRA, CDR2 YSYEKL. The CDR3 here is CASSQVDRGPYEQHL.